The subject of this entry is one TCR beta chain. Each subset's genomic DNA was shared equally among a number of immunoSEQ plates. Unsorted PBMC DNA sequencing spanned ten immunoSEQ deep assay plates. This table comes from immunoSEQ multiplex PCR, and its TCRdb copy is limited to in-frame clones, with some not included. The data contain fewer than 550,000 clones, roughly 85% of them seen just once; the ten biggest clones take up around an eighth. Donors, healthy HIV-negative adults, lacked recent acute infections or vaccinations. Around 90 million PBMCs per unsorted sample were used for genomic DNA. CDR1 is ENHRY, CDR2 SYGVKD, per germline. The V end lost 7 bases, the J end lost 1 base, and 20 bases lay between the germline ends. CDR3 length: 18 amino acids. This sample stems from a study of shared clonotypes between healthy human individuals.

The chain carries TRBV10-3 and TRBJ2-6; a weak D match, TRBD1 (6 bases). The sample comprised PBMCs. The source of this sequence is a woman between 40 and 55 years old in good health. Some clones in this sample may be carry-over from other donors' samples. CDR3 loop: CAIKNDRPNISGANVLTF. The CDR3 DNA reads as TGTGCCATCAAGAACGACAGGCCGAACATTTCTGGGGCCAACGTCCTGACTTTC.